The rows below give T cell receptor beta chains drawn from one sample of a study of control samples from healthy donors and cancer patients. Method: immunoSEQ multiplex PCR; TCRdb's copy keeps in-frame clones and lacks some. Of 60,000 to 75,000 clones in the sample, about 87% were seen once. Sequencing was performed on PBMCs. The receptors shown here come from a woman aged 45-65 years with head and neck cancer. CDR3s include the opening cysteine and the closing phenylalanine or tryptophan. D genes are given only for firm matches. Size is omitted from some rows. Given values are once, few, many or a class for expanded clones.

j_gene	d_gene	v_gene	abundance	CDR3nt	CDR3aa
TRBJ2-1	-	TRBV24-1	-	TGTGCCACCAGTGACAGAGACAGGATCCTCTACAATGAGCAGTTCTTC	CATSDRDRILYNEQFF
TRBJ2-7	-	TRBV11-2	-	TGTGCCAGCAGCTTTGTTTCAACCTCCTACGAGCAGTACTTC	CASSFVSTSYEQYF
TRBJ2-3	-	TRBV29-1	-	TGCAGCGTTGATACTGTAGAGGCGCAGTATTTT	CSVDTVEAQYF
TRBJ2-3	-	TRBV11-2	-	TGTGCCAGCAGCTTAGATAACCAGGCCGCGGGCACAGATACGCAGTATTTT	CASSLDNQAAGTDTQYF
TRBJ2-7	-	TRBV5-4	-	TGTGCCAGCAGCTTGGGCGGGACACTTCCTACCTACGAGCAGTACTTC	CASSLGGTLPTYEQYF
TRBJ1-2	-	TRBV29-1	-	TGCAGCGTTGAACAGGACTATGGCTACACCTTC	CSVEQDYGYTF
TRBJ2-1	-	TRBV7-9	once	TGTGCCAGCAGCCTCCCCGGGAATGAGCAGTTCTTC	CASSLPGNEQFF
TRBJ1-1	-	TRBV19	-	TGTGCCAGTAGTTACGAATGGGGGGCCGTCGGCACTGAAGCTTCCTTT	CASSYEWGAVGTEASF
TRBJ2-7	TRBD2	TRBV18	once	TGTGCCAGCTCCCCCCTAGCGGGGTTCTACGAGCAGTACTTC	CASSPLAGFYEQYF
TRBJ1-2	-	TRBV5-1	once	TGCGCCAGCAGCCAACAGGAGCCCTATGGCTACACCTTC	CASSQQEPYGYTF
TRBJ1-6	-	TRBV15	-	TGTGCCACCAGCAGATCGGCGGAAGGGAGATTTTCACCCCTCCACTTT	CATSRSAEGRFSPLHF
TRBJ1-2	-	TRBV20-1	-	TGCAGTGCTAGAGCTCGGTATGGCTACACCTTC	CSARARYGYTF
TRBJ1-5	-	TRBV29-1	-	TGCAGCGTTGAAGGGGGGTACGGAGGTCAGCCCCAGCATTTT	CSVEGGYGGQPQHF
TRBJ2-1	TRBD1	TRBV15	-	TGTGCCACCAGCGTACCCCAAGGACAGGGGGGTAACAATGAGCAGTTCTTC	CATSVPQGQGGNNEQFF
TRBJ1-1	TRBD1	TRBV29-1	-	TGCAGCGTCCTCACAGGGGTTGGCACTGAAGCTTTCTTT	CSVLTGVGTEAFF
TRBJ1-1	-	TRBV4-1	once	TGCGCCAGCAGCCAAGATCGTTGGGGGGCTCAACAGCTCAACACTGAAGCTTTCTTT	CASSQDRWGAQQLNTEAFF
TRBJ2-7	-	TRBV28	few	TGTGCCAGCAGCCCTCCGGGGTCCGAGCAGTACTTC	CASSPPGSEQYF
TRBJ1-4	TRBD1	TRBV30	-	TGTGCCTGGAGTGTACCGACAGGGTGGGATGAAAAACTGTTTTTT	CAWSVPTGWDEKLFF
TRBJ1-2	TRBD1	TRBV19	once	TGTGCCAGTTTTAATCCGGGACAGGGGAACTATGGCTACACCTTC	CASFNPGQGNYGYTF
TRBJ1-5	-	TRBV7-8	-	TGTGCCAGCAGCTTAGTGGCAGCTTATAGCAATCAGCCCCAGCATTTT	CASSLVAAYSNQPQHF
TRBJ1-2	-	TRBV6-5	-	TGTGCCAGCGGGGAGGGTTACTATGGCTACACCTTC	CASGEGYYGYTF
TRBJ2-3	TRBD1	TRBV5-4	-	TGTGCCAGCAGCCCTACAGGGGCCCCCACAGATACGCAGTATTTT	CASSPTGAPTDTQYF
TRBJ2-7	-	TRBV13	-	TGTGCCAGCAGCCCCAGGCTAGGGACCTCCTACGAGCAGTACTTC	CASSPRLGTSYEQYF
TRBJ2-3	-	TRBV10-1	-	TGCGCCAGCAGTGAGAGTGGTCGGAGCACAGATACGCAGTATTTT	CASSESGRSTDTQYF
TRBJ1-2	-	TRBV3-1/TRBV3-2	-	TGTGCCAGCAGCCAATCCCTAGGTGGCGGTAATAACTATGGCTACACCTTC	CASSQSLGGGNNYGYTF